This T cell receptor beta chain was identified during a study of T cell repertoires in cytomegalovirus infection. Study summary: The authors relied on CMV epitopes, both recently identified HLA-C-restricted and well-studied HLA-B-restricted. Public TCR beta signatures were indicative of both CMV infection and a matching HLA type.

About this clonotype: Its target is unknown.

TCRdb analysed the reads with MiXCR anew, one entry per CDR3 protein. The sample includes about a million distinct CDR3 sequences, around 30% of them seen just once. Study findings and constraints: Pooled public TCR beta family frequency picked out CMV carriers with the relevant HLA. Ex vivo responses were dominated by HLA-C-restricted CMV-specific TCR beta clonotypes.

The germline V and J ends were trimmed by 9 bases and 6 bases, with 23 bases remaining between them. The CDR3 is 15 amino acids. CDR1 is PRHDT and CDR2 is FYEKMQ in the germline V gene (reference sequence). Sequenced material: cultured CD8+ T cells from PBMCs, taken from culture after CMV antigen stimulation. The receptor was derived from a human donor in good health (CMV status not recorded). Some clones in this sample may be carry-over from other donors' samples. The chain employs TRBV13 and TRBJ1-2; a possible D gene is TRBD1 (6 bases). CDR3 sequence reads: CASTSWGATWDGYTF. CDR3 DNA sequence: TGTGCCAGTACTAGTTGGGGGGCGACTTGGGATGGCTACACCTTC.